One sample yielded the 17 T cell receptor beta chains listed below, sequenced in a study of cytomegalovirus exposure and HLA in healthy donors. The PCR employed 60 Vbeta primers together with 13 Jbeta primers. TCRdb's copy holds only in-frame clones and misses some; the assay was immunoSEQ multiplex PCR. The sample has about 72,000 clones. The sequenced material came from PBMCs. These receptors all come from a man aged 35 to 55 in good health and CMV-seronegative.

The CDR3 is CASSEGTGGLYEQYF. The DNA of the CDR3 is TGTGCCAGCAGCGAAGGGACAGGGGGACTCTACGAGCAGTACTTC. The chain recombines TRBV9 with TRBJ2-7; 11 bases fit TRBD1. The CDR3 runs 15 residues. From germline, CDR1 is SGDLS and CDR2 YYNGEE. J gave up 3 bases and V 3 bases, and 5 bases lay outside the gene matches.

The CDR3 here is CASKGGGNSPLHF. The DNA of the CDR3 is TGTGCCAGCAAAGGGGGGGGAAATTCACCCCTCCACTTT. The J gene is TRBJ1-6, the V gene TRBV7-8; a possible D gene is TRBD1 (6 bases). Germline lookup yields CDR1 SGHVS and CDR2 FQNEAQ. This CDR3 region has 13 residues. The V gene lost 7 bases and the J gene lost 7 bases, with 11 bases spanning the gap.

In regard to this clone: Other DNA sequences in the same sample also yield this CDR3. CDR3 region: CASSLSGVGTEAFF. In nucleotides, the CDR3 is TGTGCCAGCAGTTTGTCGGGGGTTGGGACTGAAGCTTTCTTT. The V call is TRBV27, the J call TRBJ1-1, with D possibly TRBD1 on 5 matching bases. The V and J ends lost 3 bases and 5 bases respectively, with 13 bases between them. CDR3 length equals 14 residues. Germline loops: CDR1 MNHEY, CDR2 SMNVEV (reference sequence).

A word on this clone: One end of the junction fails to match germline, which may point to a read error. The chain links TRBV7-7 to TRBJ2-3, with 8 nucleotides matching TRBD1. Germline CDR1 SSHAT, CDR2 FNYEAQ (reference sequence). The CDR3 has 13 residues. The CDR3 protein is CASSLGQGDTQYF. The CDR3 bases are TGTGCTAGCAGCTTAGGACAGGGTGATACGCAGTATTTT.

The chain links TRBV6-6 to TRBJ1-1, with D tentatively TRBD1 (6 bases). The ends were cut back, 6 bases at V and 1 base at J, with 12 bases in the middle. Germline CDR1 and CDR2: MNHNY and SVGAGI (reference sequence). This CDR3 region has 14 residues. The CDR3 DNA is TGTGCCAGCAGGCCGACAGGCCCGAACACTGAAGCTTTCTTT. The encoded protein is CASRPTGPNTEAFF.

The V and J genes are TRBV5-1 and TRBJ2-5; 7 bases are a match to TRBD1. Per germline, CDR1 SGHRS and CDR2 YFSETQ. There are 14 residues in the CDR3. With 4 bases clipped from V and 0 bases from J, the junction kept 3 bases outside the gene matches. The CDR3 sequence: CASSPGTDQETQYF. In nucleotides, the CDR3 is TGCGCCAGCAGCCCCGGGACAGACCAAGAGACCCAGTACTTC.

The genes are TRBV30 and TRBJ2-1; possible D gene TRBD1, 6 bases. V was pared by 0 bases and J by 3 bases, with 12 bases between. The germline V gene encodes CDR1 GTSNPN and CDR2 SVGIG (reference sequence). The CDR3 loop spans 15 amino acids. CDR3 in amino acids: CAWSVRTARYNEQFF. The CDR3 bases are TGTGCCTGGAGTGTAAGGACAGCCCGCTACAATGAGCAGTTCTTC.

The V call is TRBV5-8, the J call TRBJ2-7, with a weak D call TRBD1 (6 bases). V was pared by 0 bases and J by 7 bases, with 11 bases between. This CDR3 spans 13 amino acids. CDR1 and CDR2 (germline): SGHTS, YDEGEE. DNA of the CDR3: TGTGCCAGCAGCTTGGCCAGGGGCGGGGAGCAGTACTTC. Translated, it gives CASSLARGGEQYF.

The V and J genes are TRBV5-1 and TRBJ1-1, with 8 bases aligning to TRBD1. In germline, CDR1 is SGHRS, CDR2 YFSETQ. The CDR3 spans 14 residues. V was clipped by 5 bases and J by 5 bases; unmatched bases: 8. CDR3 protein: CASRAGTGGTEAFF. The CDR3, as DNA: TGCGCCAGCAGAGCCGGGACAGGTGGGACTGAAGCTTTCTTT.

This chain joins TRBV7-9 and TRBJ2-2; maybe TRBD1 (5 bases). The germline gives CDR1 SEHNR, CDR2 FQNEAQ (reference sequence). The CDR3 has 15 residues. V was shortened by 2 bases and J by 4 bases, with 11 bases between the two germline ends. Here the CDR3 DNA reads TGTGCCAGCAGCTTAATTACAGGAATCACCGGGGAGCTGTTTTTT. Translated, it gives CASSLITGITGELFF.

The J gene is TRBJ2-3, the V gene TRBV9, with 9 positions matching TRBD1. Germline trimming cut 0 bases from V and 7 bases from J; bases unmatched to any gene: 3. CDR1 is SGDLS and CDR2 is YYNGEE in the germline V gene. This CDR3 contains 14 residues. CDR3 bases: TGTGCCAGCAGCGTAGTGGACAGGGGCAATACGCAGTATTTT. This sequence encodes CASSVVDRGNTQYF.

CDR3 sequence: CASWRGQMGDIQYF. CDR3 DNA sequence: TGTGCCAGCTGGAGGGGCCAGATGGGGGACATTCAGTACTTC. The chain combines TRBV6-1 with TRBJ2-4, with a weak D call TRBD2 (6 bases). Between the trimmed V and J ends, which lost 8 bases and 8 bases, there was a span of 19 bases. Germline lookup yields CDR1 MNHNS and CDR2 SASEGT. The CDR3 extends over 14 amino acids.

This chain joins TRBV25-1 and TRBJ1-5, with D possibly matching TRBD1 (5 bases). V was clipped by 2 bases and J by 3 bases, with 14 bases between them. The germline V gene has CDR1 MGHDK and CDR2 SYGVNS. This CDR3 contains 16 residues. The DNA of the CDR3 is TGTGCCAGCAGTGAACCGGGGGGGACGTACAATCAGCCCCAGCATTTT. Translation gives CASSEPGGTYNQPQHF.

The chain has TRBV9 and TRBJ2-1, with a possible D match to TRBD2 (6 bases). The CDR3 contains 15 residues. V gave up 2 bases and J gave up 4 bases, with 13 bases separating them. Looked up from germline, CDR1 is SGDLS and CDR2 is YYNGEE. DNA for the CDR3: TGTGCCAGCAGCGTGATGGGGGGTAATTACAATGAGCAGTTCTTC. Translating it yields CASSVMGGNYNEQFF. Using reference TRBV9 and TRBJ2-1 for the parts outside the CDR3, the full variable domain is DSGVTQTPKHLITATGQRVTLRCSPRSGDLSVYWYQQSLDQGLQFLIQYYNGEERAKGNILERFSAQQFPDLHSELNLSSLELGDSALYFCASSVMGGNYNEQFFGPGTRLTVL.

The rearrangement links TRBV19 to TRBJ1-5, with D tentatively TRBD1 (6 bases). V was cut by 11 bases and J by 2 bases, with 25 bases left in between. The CDR3 spans 17 residues. Germline CDR1 is LNHDA and CDR2 is SQIVND (reference sequence). The CDR3 nucleotides are TGTGCCTCACGAAGGGGGGGCACTGCGAACGGCAATCAGCCCCAGCATTTT. Translating it yields CASRRGGTANGNQPQHF. Full variable domain (remainder filled in from reference TRBV19 and TRBJ1-5): DGGITQSPKYLFRKEGQNVTLSCEQNLNHDAMYWYRQDPGQGLRLIYYSQIVNDFQKGDIAEGYSVSREKKESFPLTVTSAQKNPTAFYLCASRRGGTANGNQPQHFGDGTRLSIL.

The chain couples TRBV5-1 to TRBJ2-4, with D possibly TRBD2 on 5 matching bases. CDR3 length: 17 residues. The V end lost 0 bases, the J end lost 7 bases, and 20 bases lay between the germline ends. CDR1 is SGHRS, CDR2 YFSETQ, per germline. The CDR3 here is CASSLGSGTGPRNIQYF. The DNA for the CDR3 is TGCGCCAGCAGCTTGGGGAGCGGAACCGGACCAAGGAACATTCAGTACTTC.

This chain joins TRBV5-5 and TRBJ1-1, with D possibly being TRBD1 (6 bases). V lost 3 bases and J lost 5, with 14 bases in between. CDR1 SGHKS and CDR2 YYEKEE come from the germline V gene (reference sequence). This CDR3 is 14 amino acids long. The CDR3 is CASSSGTMLTEAFF. CDR3 sequence (DNA): TGTGCCAGCAGCTCAGGGACAATGTTAACTGAAGCTTTCTTT.